Presented here are 25 T cell receptor beta chains from one specimen sequenced in a study of cytomegalovirus exposure and HLA in healthy donors (dated by TCRdb to 2016 to 2017). Libraries were made using the immunoSEQ multiplex PCR assay. For the multiplex PCR, a mixture combining 60 forward primers for TCR Vbeta segments and 13 reverse primers for TCR Jbeta segments was used. TCRdb limited this immuneACCESS table to in-frame rearrangements with V and J called. A share of clones is missing; checked studies link under half to unresolved V genes, and the rest is unexplained. The sample table holds 150,000 to 200,000 clones, of which around 80% were seen once. The top ten clonotypes cover 1.2% to 1.5% of the sample. Source material: PBMCs. The source is a woman under 40 in good health and CMV-seropositive.

This clone was found a few times. V and J are TRBV6-5 and TRBJ2-7; the D gene is possibly TRBD2 (5 bases). The germline CDR1 and CDR2 sequences are MNHEY and SVGAGI. V was cut by 0 bases and J by 4 bases, with 16 bases left in between. The CDR3 is 16 residues long. The chain's CDR3 is CASSYSGVLDRYEQYF. DNA for the CDR3: TGTGCCAGCAGTTACTCCGGGGTGCTTGATAGGTACGAGCAGTACTTC.

The J gene is TRBJ2-5, the V gene TRBV4-3, with a tentative D call TRBD2 (6 bases). This CDR3 region has 16 residues. Germline CDR1 reads LGHNA; CDR2 reads YSLEER. Deletions cut 4 bases from V and 5 bases from J, with 20 bases between. In DNA, the CDR3 is TGCGCCAGCAGCCCGGATATCGGGGGTTTGGGGGAGACCCAGTACTTC. It is translated as CASSPDIGGLGETQYF.

The CDR3 region has the DNA TGCGCCAGCAGCTCCGGGTCCTCAGAGACCCAGTACTTC. Translation gives CASSSGSSETQYF. The chain combines TRBV5-1 with TRBJ2-5, with D unclear. Between the trimmed V and J ends, which lost 3 bases and 4 bases, there was a span of 10 bases. Germline CDR1 is SGHRS and CDR2 is YFSETQ. The CDR3 totals 13 residues.

The chain couples TRBV7-7 to TRBJ2-1, with 7 nucleotides matching TRBD2. Germline loops: CDR1 SSHAT, CDR2 FNYEAQ (reference sequence). The CDR3 consists of 13 residues. Trimming at V came to 5 bases and at J to 7 bases, leaving 5 bases not matched to a gene. CDR3 loop: CASSARGGNEQFF. DNA for the CDR3: TGTGCCAGCAGCGCCCGCGGGGGAAATGAGCAGTTCTTC.

The chain is built from TRBV5-1 and TRBJ2-7; the D gene is possibly TRBD2 (6 bases). This CDR3 has 15 amino acids. Trimming took 0 bases from V and 4 from J, leaving 14 bases between them. Germline CDR1 is SGHRS and CDR2 is YFSETQ. CDR3 region: CASSLGGTLAYEQYF. The CDR3 DNA follows: TGCGCCAGCAGCTTGGGCGGGACGCTGGCGTACGAGCAGTACTTC.

The chain carries TRBV5-1 and TRBJ2-3; perhaps TRBD1 as D (6 bases). CDR3 length equals 15 residues. Germline V lookup: CDR1 SGHRS, CDR2 YFSETQ. V lost 0 bases and J lost 2, with 10 bases in between. The CDR3 here is CASSLAGQITDTQYF. The CDR3 DNA follows: TGCGCCAGCAGCTTGGCTGGACAGATCACAGATACGCAGTATTTT.

The rearrangement uses TRBV4-1 and TRBJ1-6, with a tentative D call TRBD1 (6 bases). Trimming pared 8 bases from V and 7 bases from J, leaving 15 bases between. This CDR3 region has 14 residues. Germline values: CDR1 MGHRA, CDR2 YSYEKL. CDR3 DNA sequence: TGCGCCAGCTCTTCAGGGAGGGGGAATTCACCCCTCCACTTT. Encoded protein: CASSSGRGNSPLHF.

The chain employs TRBV7-9 and TRBJ1-3, with a tentative D call TRBD1 (5 bases). Per germline, CDR1 SEHNR and CDR2 FQNEAQ (reference sequence). The CDR3 loop spans 15 amino acids. V lost 2 bases to trimming and J lost 0 bases, with 8 bases between them. CDR3 loop: CASSLFRDSGNTIYF. The CDR3 DNA sequence: TGTGCCAGCAGCTTATTCAGGGACTCTGGAAACACCATATATTTT.

V usage is TRBV6-1 and J usage is TRBJ1-1; 7 bases are shared with TRBD1. The CDR3 runs to 14 residues. V lost 9 bases to trimming and J lost 0 bases; unmatched junction nucleotides: 7. The germline V gene has CDR1 MNHNS and CDR2 SASEGT. Here the CDR3 DNA reads TGTGCCAGTAGGACAGGAATAATGAACACTGAAGCTTTCTTT. Protein: CASRTGIMNTEAFF.

The rearrangement uses TRBV25-1 and TRBJ2-5; weak D call: TRBD2 (6 bases). The CDR3 covers 13 residues. V lost 5 bases and J lost 2, with 9 bases in between. Germline CDR1 reads MGHDK; CDR2 reads SYGVNS. For the CDR3, the DNA is TGTGCCAGCAGTATCGGGACTCAAGAGACCCAGTACTTC. Its translation is CASSIGTQETQYF.

The chain combines TRBV6-5 with TRBJ2-7; D remains ambiguous. CDR1 MNHEY and CDR2 SVGAGI come from the germline V gene. The CDR3 sequence is 15 residues long. Trimming took off 6 bases at V and 5 bases at J, with 20 bases between the two ends. CDR3 sequence (DNA): TGTGCCAGCAGGACCCCGGCGGCTGGTATCCACGAGCAGTACTTC. Amino acids: CASRTPAAGIHEQYF.

The chain links TRBV11-2 to TRBJ2-7, with 10 bases identical to TRBD1. Germline assignment: CDR1 SGHAT and CDR2 FQNNGV. J lost 4 bases, V lost 4 bases, and 10 bases had no gene match. The CDR3 is 16 residues long. The CDR3 sequence is CASSWQGGQGLYEQYF. CDR3 DNA: TGTGCCAGCAGCTGGCAGGGGGGACAGGGGCTTTACGAGCAGTACTTC.

The CDR3 bases are TGCAGCGGGACCCTAGCGGGAGCCCCCTACAATGAGCAGTTCTTC. Translating it yields CSGTLAGAPYNEQFF. The rearrangement joins TRBV29-1 to TRBJ2-1; 10 positions match TRBD2. After removal of 7 bases from V and 2 bases from J, the junction contained 8 bases not matched to a gene. This CDR3 contains 15 residues. Germline-derived CDR1 and CDR2 are SQVTM and ANQGSEA.

This chain uses TRBV28 with TRBJ1-5; TRBD1 matches at 8 bases. Germline loops: CDR1 MDHEN, CDR2 SYDVKM. The CDR3 is 17 amino acids. Trimming took 7 bases from V and 1 from J; bases not matched to a gene: 12. This CDR3 reads CASTPGQVTWSNQPQHF. As DNA, the CDR3 is TGTGCCAGCACCCCGGGACAGGTTACCTGGAGCAATCAGCCCCAGCATTTT. Full variable domain (missing parts from reference TRBV28 and TRBJ1-5): DVKVTQSSRYLVKRTGEKVFLECVQDMDHENMFWYRQDPGLGLRLIYFSYDVKMKEKGDIPEGYSVSREKKERFSLILESASTNQTSMYLCASTPGQVTWSNQPQHFGDGTRLSIL.

V gene TRBV6-5 combines with J gene TRBJ2-3; TRBD2 matches at 10 bases. This CDR3 region has 14 residues. The ends lost 6 bases at V and 11 bases at J; junction bases unmatched: 11. In germline, CDR1 is MNHEY, CDR2 SVGAGI. The CDR3: CASSRTGVAGGQYF. In nucleotides, the CDR3 is TGTGCCAGCAGCCGAACGGGGGTAGCGGGAGGGCAGTATTTT.

CDR3 DNA sequence: TGTGCCAGCAGTGAGTGGGGACTAGCGGGAGTAGAGCAGTTCTTC. This translates into CASSEWGLAGVEQFF. The rearrangement links TRBV6-1 to TRBJ2-1, with 14 bases fitting TRBD2. The CDR3 sequence is 15 residues long. V gave up 3 bases and J gave up 10 bases; unmatched junction bases: 5. Germline CDR1 and CDR2: MNHNS and SASEGT.

This sequence joins TRBV30 and TRBJ2-5; TRBD2 is a possible D gene (5 bases). The CDR3 consists of 14 residues. The V gene's germline CDR1 is GTSNPN and CDR2 SVGIG (reference sequence). Trimming removed 5 bases from V and 1 base from J, with 14 bases in between. The CDR3 nucleotides are TGTGCCTGGGGTATCGGCGGGCTCCAAGAGACCCAGTACTTC. Translation: CAWGIGGLQETQYF.

The V call is TRBV2, the J call TRBJ2-1; 14 nucleotides match TRBD2. V shed 6 bases and J 8 bases; nucleotides not matched to a gene: 9. Per germline, CDR1 SNHLY and CDR2 FYNNEI. The CDR3 is 16 amino acids. The chain's CDR3 is CASRKGTSGSLYEQFF. In DNA, the CDR3 is TGTGCCAGCAGGAAAGGGACTAGCGGGAGTTTATATGAGCAGTTCTTC.

This chain links TRBV2 with TRBJ2-4; TRBD1 matches at 12 bases. V dropped 4 bases and J dropped 5; count of bases not matched to a gene: 6. This CDR3 spans 16 amino acids. Germline values: CDR1 SNHLY, CDR2 FYNNEI. The CDR3 nucleotides read TGTGCCAGCAGTGGGGGGACAGGGGGCGCCCAAAACATTCAGTACTTC. Amino acid sequence: CASSGGTGGAQNIQYF.

This clone was detected a few times. The chain links TRBV6-6 to TRBJ2-6; the D is unclear. The CDR3 totals 15 residues. Germline V CDR1 and CDR2: MNHNY, SVGAGI (reference sequence). V was cut by 10 bases and J by 0 bases, with 13 bases left in between. The CDR3, as DNA: TGTGCCACCACAGAAGCCGGCTCTGGGGCCAACGTCCTGACTTTC. Translating it yields CATTEAGSGANVLTF.

V gene TRBV28 combines with J gene TRBJ2-7; 8 nucleotides line up with TRBD2. Germline assignment: CDR1 MDHEN and CDR2 SYDVKM. The CDR3 length is 14 residues. Trimming cost V 7 bases and J 4 bases; bases outside gene matches: 9. The CDR3 loop reads CASNGAGEVYEQYF. DNA for the CDR3: TGTGCCAGCAACGGAGCGGGAGAGGTATACGAGCAGTACTTC.

V and J are TRBV7-3 and TRBJ1-1; D is unresolved. V was pared by 3 bases and J by 1 base, with 6 bases between. Per germline, CDR1 SGHTA and CDR2 FQGTGA. The CDR3 is 13 amino acids. CDR3 sequence (DNA): TGTGCCAGCAGCTTTTTACAGAACACTGAAGCTTTCTTT. Residues: CASSFLQNTEAFF.

The chain employs TRBV6-5 and TRBJ1-5; 8 bases are a match to TRBD1. Germline assignment: CDR1 MNHEY and CDR2 SVGAGI. There are 15 residues in the CDR3. The V segment lost 2 bases and the J segment 5 bases; nucleotides outside the gene matches: 5. The CDR3 protein is CASSYTGTGDQPQHF. The CDR3 nucleotides read TGTGCCAGCAGTTACACCGGGACAGGAGATCAGCCCCAGCATTTT.

The V call is TRBV29-1, the J call TRBJ1-5; TRBD1 agrees at 7 bases. The CDR3 runs 14 residues. CDR1 is SQVTM, CDR2 ANQGSEA, per germline. The ends lost 6 bases at V and 7 bases at J; junction bases unmatched: 12. The CDR3 coding sequence is TGCAGCGTGGGCCAGGGACAGCCCGGGCAGCCCCAGCATTTT. Amino acid sequence: CSVGQGQPGQPQHF.

This chain uses TRBV30 with TRBJ1-1; D might be TRBD1 (5 bases). Germline lookup yields CDR1 GTSNPN and CDR2 SVGIG (reference sequence). V was cut by 0 bases and J by 4 bases, with 12 bases left in between. This CDR3 comprises 14 residues. The chain's CDR3 is CAWSVLIGATEAFF. The CDR3 nucleotides read TGTGCCTGGAGTGTTCTAATAGGGGCCACTGAAGCTTTCTTT.